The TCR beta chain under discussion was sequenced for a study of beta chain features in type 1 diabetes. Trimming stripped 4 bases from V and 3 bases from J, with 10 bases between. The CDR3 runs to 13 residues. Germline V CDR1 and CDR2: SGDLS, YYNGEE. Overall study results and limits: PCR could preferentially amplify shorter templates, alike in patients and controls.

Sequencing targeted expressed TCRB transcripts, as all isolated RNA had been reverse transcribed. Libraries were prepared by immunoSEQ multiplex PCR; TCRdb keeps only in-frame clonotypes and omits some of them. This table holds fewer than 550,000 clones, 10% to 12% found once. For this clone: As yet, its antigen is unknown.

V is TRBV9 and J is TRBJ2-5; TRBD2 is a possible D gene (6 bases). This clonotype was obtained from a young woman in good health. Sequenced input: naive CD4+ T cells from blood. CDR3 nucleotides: TGTGCCAGCAGCTGGCGGGACGAAGAGACCCAGTACTTC. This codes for CASSWRDEETQYF.